The 4 T cell receptor beta chains reported below all come from one sample, sequenced in a study of neurological immune-mediated disorders. TCRdb redid the calling of the 5' RACE reads with MiXCR, one entry per CDR3 protein. The sample lists more than 40,000 distinct CDR3 sequences, 2.5% to 3.5% occurring once. Sequenced sample: PBMCs. The source of these receptors is a woman between 45 and 65 years old with multiple sclerosis.

This clonotype was observed many times. CDR3 loop: CSVASSGANVLTF. CDR3 DNA: TGCAGCGTTGCTAGTTCTGGGGCCAACGTCCTGACTTTC. The rearrangement joins TRBV29-1 to TRBJ2-6; D unresolved. Germline-derived CDR1 and CDR2 are SQVTM and ANQGSEA. The length of the CDR3 is 13 residues. Trimming took off 4 bases at V and 1 base at J, with 5 bases between the two ends.

This clonotype was detected many times. The chain has TRBV19 and TRBJ1-2, with D unresolved. This CDR3 contains 13 residues. The germline V and J ends were trimmed by 3 bases and 4 bases, with 9 bases remaining between them. Germline-derived CDR1 and CDR2 are LNHDA and SQIVND (reference sequence). CDR3 DNA sequence: TGTGCCAGTAGTATGAGGAATGTCTATGGCTACACCTTC. Translation gives CASSMRNVYGYTF. Complete variable domain (other parts from reference TRBV19 and TRBJ1-2): DGGITQSPKYLFRKEGQNVTLSCEQNLNHDAMYWYRQDPGQGLRLIYYSQIVNDFQKGDIAEGYSVSREKKESFPLTVTSAQKNPTAFYLCASSMRNVYGYTFGSGTRLTVV.

The chain carries TRBV11-2 and TRBJ2-6; possibly TRBD1 for D (5 bases). Between the trimmed V and J ends, which lost 3 bases and 10 bases, there was a span of 13 bases. The germline gives CDR1 SGHAT, CDR2 FQNNGV. This CDR3 has 14 residues. The CDR3, as DNA: TGTGCCAGCAGCTTCGGGTCCAGGGAAAACGTCCTGACTTTC. Translated, it gives CASSFGSRENVLTF.

This clonotype was seen ten or more times. V gene TRBV5-1 combines with J gene TRBJ2-3, with TRBD1 as a possible D gene (5 bases). Germline assignment: CDR1 SGHRS and CDR2 YFSETQ. Trimming took 0 bases from V and 0 from J, leaving 11 bases between them. The CDR3 length is 16 residues. The CDR3 region has the DNA TGCGCCAGCAGCTTGGCCGACAGCCCTAGCACAGATACGCAGTATTTT. Its translation is CASSLADSPSTDTQYF.